This T cell receptor beta chain was captured in a study of cytomegalovirus exposure and HLA in healthy donors. Of note for this clone: Its specificity is not known.

Some clones are missing from TCRdb's copy, which holds only in-frame ones; the method was immunoSEQ multiplex PCR. The sample yields around 230,000 clones, around 86% seen once. Overall study results and limits: As confirmed in vitro, a few CMV-associated chains were specific for CMV antigens. TCR sequences were mostly rare, though some public TCRs occurred in many donors. The tendency of first-cohort TCR clusters to co-occur in the 90 to 150 validation repertoires was the finding of a later analysis.

The ends lost 4 bases at V and 5 bases at J; junction bases unmatched: 10. CDR1 and CDR2 (germline): MNHNS, SASEGT. The CDR3 has 16 amino acids. The sequence was collected from a woman aged 25-40 years in good health and CMV-seropositive. The chain joins TRBV6-1 to TRBJ1-5; 8 nucleotides match TRBD1. The sample consisted of PBMCs. CDR3 in DNA: TGTGCCAGCAGTGGAGACCGGACAGGGCTTCATCAGCCCCAGCATTTT. It yields the protein CASSGDRTGLHQPQHF.